This TCR beta chain was captured in a study of vaccination and CD4 T cells after COVID-19. Study context: Several convalescent cases were mild and one was severe, and all had been SARS-CoV-2 positive by nasal swab PCR. Some control cultures received a CEFX pool, which served as the positive control. Others received an HIV-1 Nef pool or no peptide.

CDR3 length equals 16 residues. The germline V gene encodes CDR1 LNHDA and CDR2 SQIVND (reference sequence). Unmatched junction bases numbered 9, after V lost 5 bases and J lost 7 bases. Regarding this clonotype: As yet, its antigen is unknown.

With the Oncomine TCR Beta short-read assay, DNA from cultured CD4+ T cells was sequenced. TCRdb ran MiXCR on the PCR reads and lists one entry per CDR3 protein. Here the sample spans 15,000 to 19,000 distinct CDR3 sequences, over 50% being singletons. Treatment of the sample: approximately nine-day PBMC culture with coronavirus spike peptide pools or control peptides (ViraFEST assay). ViraFEST expanded antigen-specific T cells with peptide pools, then sequenced TCRs. This TCR came from a human donor who had recovered from COVID-19. Sequencing was performed on CD4+ T cells from blood, cultured in vitro. The chain employs TRBV19 and TRBJ1-5, with 12 bases lining up with TRBD1. DNA of the CDR3: TGTGCCAGTAGTCCCTGGGACAGGGGGCAATCACAGCCCCAGCATTTT. It translates to CASSPWDRGQSQPQHF.